The 3 T cell receptor beta chains reported below all come from one sample, sequenced in a study of T cells after yellow fever vaccination. TCRdb analysed the 5' RACE reads with MiXCR anew, one entry per CDR3 protein. In the table there are about 260,000 distinct CDR3 sequences, about 5% of which are singletons. The specimen was CD4+ T cells sorted from PBMCs, collected on the day of the yellow fever booster vaccination. Receptors originate from a man between 18 and 35 years old who received the YFV17D yellow fever vaccine.

This clonotype has a count of ten or more. The chain carries TRBV6-2 or TRBV6-3 and TRBJ2-3; TRBD1 is a possible D gene (5 bases). V was shortened by 6 bases and J by 7 bases, with 20 bases between the two germline ends. The germline CDR1 and CDR2 sequences are MNHEY and SVGEGT. The CDR3 contains 15 residues. CDR3 bases: TGTGCCAGCAGCTCCGGGCAACAGGCCCCTAATACGCAGTATTTT. This gives the protein CASSSGQQAPNTQYF.

This clonotype occurred a few times. The J gene is TRBJ1-5, the V gene TRBV5-1; the match to TRBD1 covers 11 bases. This CDR3 spans 15 amino acids. In germline, CDR1 is SGHRS, CDR2 YFSETQ. J gave up 7 bases and V 5 bases, and 8 bases lay outside the gene matches. The CDR3 nucleotides are TGCGCCAGCAGTCTGGGACAGGGGGTAGGGCAGCCCCAGCATTTT. It yields the protein CASSLGQGVGQPQHF.

This clonotype was seen more than once but under ten times. The chain has TRBV7-2 and TRBJ2-5, with D perhaps matching TRBD1 or TRBD2 (5 bases each). Germline V lookup: CDR1 SGHTA, CDR2 FQGNSA. Trimming took off 8 bases at V and 2 bases at J, with 21 bases between the two ends. The CDR3 extends over 16 amino acids. For the CDR3, the DNA is TGTGCCAGCTCGATCTCACTTTGGGGGAGACAAGAGACCCAGTACTTC. Its protein is CASSISLWGRQETQYF. The complete variable domain, with remaining parts taken from reference TRBV7-2 and TRBJ2-5, reads GAGVSQSPSNKVTEKGKDVELRCDPISGHTALYWYRQSLGQGLEFLIYFQGNSAPDKSGLPSDRFSAERTGGSVSTLTIQRTQQEDSAVYLCASSISLWGRQETQYFGPGTRLLVL.